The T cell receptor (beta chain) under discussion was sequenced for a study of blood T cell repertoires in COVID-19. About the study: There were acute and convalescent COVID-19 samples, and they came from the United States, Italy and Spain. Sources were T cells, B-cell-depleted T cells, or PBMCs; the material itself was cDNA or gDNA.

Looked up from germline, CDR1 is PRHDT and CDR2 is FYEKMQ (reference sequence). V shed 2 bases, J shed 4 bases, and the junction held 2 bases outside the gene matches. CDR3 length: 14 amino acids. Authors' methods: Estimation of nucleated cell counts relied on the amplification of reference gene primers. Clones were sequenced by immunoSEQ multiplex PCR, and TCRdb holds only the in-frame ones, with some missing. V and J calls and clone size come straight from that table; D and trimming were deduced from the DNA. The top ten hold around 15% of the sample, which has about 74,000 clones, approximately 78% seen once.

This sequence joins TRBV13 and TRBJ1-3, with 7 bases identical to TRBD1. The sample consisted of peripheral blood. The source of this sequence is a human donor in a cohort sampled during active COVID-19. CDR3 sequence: CASSLNRGGNTIYF. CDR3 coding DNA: TGTGCCAGCAGCTTAAACAGGGGAGGAAACACCATATATTTT.